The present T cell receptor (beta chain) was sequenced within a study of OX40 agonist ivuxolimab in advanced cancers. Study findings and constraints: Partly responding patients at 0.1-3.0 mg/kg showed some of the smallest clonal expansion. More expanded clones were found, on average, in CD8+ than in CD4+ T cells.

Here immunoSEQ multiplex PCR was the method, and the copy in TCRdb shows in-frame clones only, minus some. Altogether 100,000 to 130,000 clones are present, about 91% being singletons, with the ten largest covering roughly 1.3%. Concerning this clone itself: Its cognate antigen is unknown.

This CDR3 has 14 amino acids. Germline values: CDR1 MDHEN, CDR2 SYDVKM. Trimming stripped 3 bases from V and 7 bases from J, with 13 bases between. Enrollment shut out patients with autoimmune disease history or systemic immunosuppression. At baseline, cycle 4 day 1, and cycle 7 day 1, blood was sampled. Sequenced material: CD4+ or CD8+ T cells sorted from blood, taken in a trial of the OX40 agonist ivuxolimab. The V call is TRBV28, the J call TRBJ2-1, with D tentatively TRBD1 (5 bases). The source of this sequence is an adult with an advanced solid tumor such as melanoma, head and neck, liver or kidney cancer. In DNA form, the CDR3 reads TGTGCCAGCAGTTTTGCCGTCAGGGTAAATGAGCAGTTCTTC. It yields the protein CASSFAVRVNEQFF.